A single sample gave rise to the 23 T cell receptor beta chains below, sequenced in a study of T cell responses to AZD1222 COVID-19 vaccine. TCRdb's table, derived via immunoSEQ multiplex PCR, lists solely in-frame clones and lacks some. The table lists about 150,000 clones, more than 85% of them singletons, with approximately 1.5% in the top ten. Sample: peripheral blood, taken on day 0 of AZD1222 vaccination. These receptors all come from an adult in good health.

This clone was seen once. The chain recombines TRBV2 with TRBJ1-5, with 7 bases aligning to TRBD1. This CDR3 contains 14 residues. Trimming removed 6 bases from V and 3 bases from J; junction bases left unmatched: 5. The V gene's germline CDR1 is SNHLY and CDR2 FYNNEI. The CDR3 DNA follows: TGTGCCAGCAGAGGGGGCTTAAACAATCAGCCCCAGCATTTT. It specifies CASRGGLNNQPQHF.

This clone was seen once. The rearrangement joins TRBV24-1 to TRBJ2-3; 7 bases agree with TRBD2. V lost 6 bases to trimming and J lost 1 base; unmatched junction nucleotides: 15. The CDR3 totals 18 residues. From germline, CDR1 is KGHDR and CDR2 SFDVKD. The CDR3: CATSYREVSDKGTDTQYF. As DNA, the CDR3 is TGTGCCACCAGTTACCGGGAGGTCAGCGACAAAGGCACAGATACGCAGTATTTT.

This chain's CDR3 is CATSDDLGQGPYNEQFF. CDR3 nucleotide sequence: TGTGCCACCAGTGATGACCTCGGACAGGGCCCCTACAATGAGCAGTTCTTC. This chain links TRBV24-1 with TRBJ2-1; TRBD1 matches at 8 bases. CDR3 size: 17 residues. Trimming took 3 bases from V and 2 from J; bases not matched to a gene: 8. Germline V gene lookup returns CDR1 KGHDR and CDR2 SFDVKD.

The chain has TRBV7-8 and TRBJ1-5; TRBD1 matches at 9 bases. V trimming: 5 bases; J trimming: 3 bases; junction bases outside the gene matches: 11. The germline CDR1 and CDR2 sequences are SGHVS and FQNEAQ. The CDR3 totals 17 residues. CDR3 coding DNA: TGTGCCAGCAGCCCGTCACAGGGGGCTCTGAACAATCAGCCCCAGCATTTT. Translated: CASSPSQGALNNQPQHF.

The rearrangement links TRBV7-3 to TRBJ2-7, with D uncertain. Germline lookup yields CDR1 SGHTA and CDR2 FQGTGA. Trimming removed 0 bases from V and 6 bases from J, with 12 bases in between. The CDR3 extends over 14 amino acids. The chain's CDR3 is CASSLTASIVEQYF. The CDR3 nucleotides are TGTGCCAGCAGCTTAACGGCCAGCATTGTCGAGCAGTACTTC.

The rearrangement uses TRBV19 and TRBJ1-3; no clear D gene. The CDR3 has 15 amino acids. Germline values: CDR1 LNHDA, CDR2 SQIVND (reference sequence). The germline V and J ends were trimmed by 7 bases and 4 bases, with 17 bases remaining between them. DNA of the CDR3: TGTGCCAGTATAAGGACGGACGCCTTGGGAAACACCATATATTTT. Translating gives CASIRTDALGNTIYF.

The sample holds a few counts of this clone. The V and J genes are TRBV7-8 and TRBJ2-1; possibly TRBD1 for D (8 bases). The CDR3 has 15 amino acids. Germline V gene data show CDR1 as SGHVS and CDR2 as FQNEAQ. Trimming pared 2 bases from V and 9 bases from J, leaving 17 bases between. As DNA, the CDR3 is TGTGCCAGCAGCTTACGGGGGACAGGCGGGGGTGAGCAGTTCTTC. Translated: CASSLRGTGGGEQFF.

The gene calls are TRBV19 and TRBJ2-4, with D perhaps given as TRBD1 or TRBD2 (5 bases each). CDR1 and CDR2 from the germline V gene are LNHDA and SQIVND (reference sequence). CDR3 size: 14 residues. V was pared by 4 bases and J by 5 bases, with 12 bases between. CDR3: CASSNGGSENIQYF. The CDR3 DNA reads TGTGCCAGTAGTAATGGGGGTTCGGAAAACATTCAGTACTTC.

CDR3 DNA sequence: TGTGCCATCAGGACGGACAGGGATTACGAGCAGTACTTC. Protein sequence: CAIRTDRDYEQYF. This rearrangement joins TRBV10-3 to TRBJ2-7, with 8 bases that match TRBD1. With 6 bases clipped from V and 4 bases from J, the junction kept 5 bases outside the gene matches. The CDR3 extends over 13 amino acids. Germline V gene lookup returns CDR1 ENHRY and CDR2 SYGVKD.

The chain joins TRBV14 to TRBJ1-1, with a tentative D call TRBD1 (5 bases). V lost 3 bases, J lost 4 bases, and 18 bases lay in between. Germline CDR1 and CDR2: SGHDN and FVKESK. This CDR3 region has 16 residues. The CDR3: CASSHGGVRAGTEAFF. The DNA of the CDR3 is TGTGCCAGCAGCCACGGGGGGGTCAGGGCAGGCACTGAAGCTTTCTTT.

V usage is TRBV25-1 and J usage is TRBJ1-4; D not resolved. Per germline, CDR1 MGHDK and CDR2 SYGVNS. This CDR3 spans 11 amino acids. V lost 2 bases, J lost 8 bases, and 3 bases lay in between. In DNA form, the CDR3 reads TGTGCCAGCAGTGAAGGCGAAAAACTGTTTTTT. Amino acid sequence: CASSEGEKLFF. Looking up the rest from reference TRBV25-1 and TRBJ1-4 gives the full variable domain: EADIYQTPRYLVIGTGKKITLECSQTMGHDKMYWYQQDPGMELHLIHYSYGVNSTEKGDLSSESTVSRIRTEHFPLTLESARPSHTSQYLCASSEGEKLFFGSGTQLSVL.

The chain joins TRBV19 to TRBJ1-4; D gene ambiguous. Germline V CDR1 and CDR2: LNHDA, SQIVND (reference sequence). The ends were cut back, 7 bases at V and 8 bases at J, with 14 bases in the middle. The CDR3 spans 13 residues. CDR3 coding DNA: TGTGCCAGTATGAAGCGTAGAGGGGAAAAACTGTTTTTT. This sequence encodes CASMKRRGEKLFF.

This sequence joins TRBV15 and TRBJ2-1; TRBD2 is a possible D gene (6 bases). V dropped 0 bases and J dropped 4 bases, with 10 bases sitting between them. This CDR3 spans 15 amino acids. Per germline, CDR1 LNHNV and CDR2 YYDKDF (reference sequence). The CDR3 DNA sequence: TGTGCCACCAGCAGAGATAGGGCGGGATACAATGAGCAGTTCTTC. It encodes CATSRDRAGYNEQFF.

CDR3 region: CASSNLGRSSYNSPLHF. The CDR3 DNA reads TGTGCCAGCAGTAATCTCGGACGGAGCTCCTATAATTCACCCCTCCACTTT. The rearrangement uses TRBV7-9 and TRBJ1-6; D gene uncertain. The CDR3 covers 17 residues. Germline V lookup: CDR1 SEHNR, CDR2 FQNEAQ (reference sequence). Trimming took 6 bases from V and 0 from J, leaving 15 bases between them.

The genes are TRBV27 and TRBJ2-1; tentatively, D is TRBD2 (7 bases). Trimming stripped 4 bases from V and 12 bases from J, with 25 bases between. This CDR3 spans 16 amino acids. Germline CDR1 reads MNHEY; CDR2 reads SMNVEV (reference sequence). CDR3 DNA sequence: TGTGCCAGCAGTTCCCGCCCGGGGGGCCCAAGGGGGGGGCAGTTCTTC. Residues: CASSSRPGGPRGGQFF.

In nucleotides, the CDR3 is TGTGCCAGCAGCTTAGGAATTGGGACCCTCTACGAGCAGTACTTC. It is translated as CASSLGIGTLYEQYF. This chain connects TRBV7-9 to TRBJ2-7; D assignment may be TRBD1 or TRBD2 (5 bases each). This CDR3 contains 15 residues. Germline values: CDR1 SEHNR, CDR2 FQNEAQ (reference sequence). V dropped 1 base and J dropped 3 bases, with 13 bases sitting between them.

The chain joins TRBV7-2 to TRBJ1-5, with 7 bases that match TRBD1. Germline CDR1 and CDR2: SGHTA and FQGNSA. V dropped 1 base and J dropped 0; count of bases not matched to a gene: 12. This CDR3 is 19 amino acids long. DNA of the CDR3: TGTGCCAGCAGCTTAGGGAGGGGGCGCGGGGGTGGTAGCAATCAGCCCCAGCATTTT. Protein: CASSLGRGRGGGSNQPQHF.

V is TRBV19 and J is TRBJ1-5, with D possibly matching TRBD1 (6 bases). Germline CDR1 is LNHDA and CDR2 is SQIVND (reference sequence). This CDR3 is built from 16 residues. V was pared by 7 bases and J by 2 bases, with 18 bases between. CDR3 amino acids: CASIPRAGVGNQPQHF. CDR3 nucleotides: TGTGCCAGTATCCCTAGGGCAGGGGTGGGCAATCAGCCCCAGCATTTT.

This sequence joins TRBV5-1 and TRBJ1-4; TRBD1 might be the D (5 bases). Germline V gives CDR1 SGHRS, CDR2 YFSETQ. The CDR3 loop spans 15 amino acids. Trimming removed 0 bases at V and 7 bases at J, with 13 bases between. CDR3 residues: CASSLVSRVSEKLFF. For the CDR3, the DNA is TGCGCCAGCAGCTTGGTTTCCAGGGTTTCTGAAAAACTGTTTTTT.

The chain employs TRBV18 and TRBJ2-3, with D hard to call. This CDR3 has 17 residues. The germline gives CDR1 KGHSH, CDR2 LQKENI. V was clipped by 2 bases and J by 1 base, with 16 bases between them. The CDR3 is CASSPAQPRWGTDTQYF. The CDR3 DNA sequence: TGTGCCAGCTCACCAGCGCAGCCCCGGTGGGGCACAGATACGCAGTATTTT.

This chain joins TRBV11-2 and TRBJ1-3; tentatively, D is TRBD1 (6 bases). There are 16 residues in the CDR3. Trimming removed 5 bases from V and 0 bases from J, with 14 bases in between. Germline V CDR1 and CDR2: SGHAT, FQNNGV. The CDR3 DNA reads as TGTGCCAGCAGCGAGCCCGGGACAAGCTCTGGAAACACCATATATTTT. Protein: CASSEPGTSSGNTIYF.

V gene TRBV7-2 combines with J gene TRBJ2-7; D is perhaps TRBD1 (8 bases). Germline CDR1 reads SGHTA; CDR2 reads FQGNSA. Trimming stripped 4 bases from V and 3 bases from J, with 16 bases between. The CDR3 has 15 amino acids. CDR3 residues: CASSYATGEGYEQYF. CDR3 sequence (DNA): TGTGCCAGCAGCTATGCGACAGGGGAGGGCTACGAGCAGTACTTC.

In this sample, this clone turned up once. V usage is TRBV28 and J usage is TRBJ2-1; 8 nucleotides match TRBD2. V shed 2 bases, J shed 0 bases, and the junction held 6 bases outside the gene matches. The CDR3 extends over 17 amino acids. Germline CDR1 and CDR2: MDHEN and SYDVKM. CDR3 loop: CASSLPKSGSSYNEQFF. In DNA, the CDR3 is TGTGCCAGCAGTTTACCCAAAAGCGGGAGCTCCTACAATGAGCAGTTCTTC.